This TCR beta chain came from a study of regulatory T cells in long-lasting Graves disease. The V and J ends lost 6 bases and 6 bases, in that order; junction bases with no gene match: 8. The CDR3 length is 14 residues. Germline values: CDR1 LNHDA, CDR2 SQIVND (reference sequence). Time point specified: newly diagnosed GD, antithyroid drugs for less than 3 months. Construction of the TCR library relied on RNA isolated from PBMCs. Relying on iRepertoire HTBI primers and Arm-PCR of CDR3 regions, the team built TCR beta libraries. TCRdb analysed the multiplex PCR reads with MiXCR anew, one entry per CDR3 protein. The repertoire holds hundreds of thousands of distinct CDR3 sequences, roughly 15% seen once, with around 19% in the top ten. These records were also assigned to another study, of T cells in Graves' hyperthyroidism and ophthalmopathy. From that study: Patients aged 18 to 65 with hyperthyroidism were newly diagnosed, with duration under 2 months. The TCR CDR3 first-round RT-PCR relied on the HTBI primer set. Blood samples included most of the expanded thyroid clonotypes exceeding 0.001.

The rearrangement joins TRBV19 to TRBJ1-3; 7 bases align to TRBD1. The sequencing used peripheral blood mononuclear cells (PBMCs), collected at new diagnosis, from a patient treated with antithyroid drugs. This TCR derives from a woman aged 25-40 years with Graves disease. CDR3 bases: TGTGCCAGTAGGACGACCAGGGGGGAAAACACCATATATTTT. It encodes CASRTTRGENTIYF.